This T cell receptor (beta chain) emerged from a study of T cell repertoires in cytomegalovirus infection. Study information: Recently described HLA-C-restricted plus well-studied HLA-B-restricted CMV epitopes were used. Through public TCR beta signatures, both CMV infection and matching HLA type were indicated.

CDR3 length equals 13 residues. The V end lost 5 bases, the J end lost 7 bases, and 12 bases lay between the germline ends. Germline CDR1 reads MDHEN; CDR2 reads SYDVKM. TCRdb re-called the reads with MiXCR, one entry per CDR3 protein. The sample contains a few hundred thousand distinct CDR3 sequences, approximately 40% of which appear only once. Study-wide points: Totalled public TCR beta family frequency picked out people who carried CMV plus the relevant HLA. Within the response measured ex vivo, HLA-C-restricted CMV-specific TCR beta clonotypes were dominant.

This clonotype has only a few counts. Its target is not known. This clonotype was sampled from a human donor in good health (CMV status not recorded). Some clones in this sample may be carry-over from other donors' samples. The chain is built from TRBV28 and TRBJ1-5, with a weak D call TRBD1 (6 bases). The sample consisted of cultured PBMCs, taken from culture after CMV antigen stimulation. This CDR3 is CASSRTDQQPQHF. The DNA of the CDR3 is TGTGCCAGCAGTCGGACAGACCAACAGCCCCAGCATTTT.